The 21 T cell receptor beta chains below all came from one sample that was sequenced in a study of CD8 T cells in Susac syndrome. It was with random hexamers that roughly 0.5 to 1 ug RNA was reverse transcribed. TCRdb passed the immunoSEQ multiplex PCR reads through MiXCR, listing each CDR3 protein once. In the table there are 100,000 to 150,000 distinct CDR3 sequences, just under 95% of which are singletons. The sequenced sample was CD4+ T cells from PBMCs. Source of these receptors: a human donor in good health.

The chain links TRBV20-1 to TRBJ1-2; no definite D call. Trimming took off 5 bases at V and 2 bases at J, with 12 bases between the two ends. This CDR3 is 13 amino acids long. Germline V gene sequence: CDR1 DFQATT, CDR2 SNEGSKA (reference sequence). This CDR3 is CSAWRPINYGYTF. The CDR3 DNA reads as TGCAGTGCTTGGAGGCCCATCAACTATGGCTACACCTTC.

CDR3 loop: CASSLAPGQIANYGYTF. In DNA form, the CDR3 reads TGTGCCAGCAGCTTAGCTCCAGGACAGATTGCTAACTATGGCTACACCTTC. This chain uses TRBV7-2 with TRBJ1-2; weak D call: TRBD1 (6 bases). Germline V CDR1 and CDR2: SGHTA, FQGNSA. The CDR3 is made up of 17 amino acids. V lost 0 bases, J lost 0 bases, and 14 bases lay in between. The full variable domain, in which reference TRBV7-2 and TRBJ1-2 provide the parts outside the CDR3, is GAGVSQSPSNKVTEKGKDVELRCDPISGHTALYWYRQSLGQGLEFLIYFQGNSAPDKSGLPSDRFSAERTGGSVSTLTIQRTQQEDSAVYLCASSLAPGQIANYGYTFGSGTRLTVV.

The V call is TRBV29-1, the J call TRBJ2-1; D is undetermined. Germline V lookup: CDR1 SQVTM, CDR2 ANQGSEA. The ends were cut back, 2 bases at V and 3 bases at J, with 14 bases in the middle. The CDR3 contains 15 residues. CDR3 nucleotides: TGCAGCGTTGAAAGGATAAAAGGGATCTACAATGAGCAGTTCTTC. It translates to CSVERIKGIYNEQFF.

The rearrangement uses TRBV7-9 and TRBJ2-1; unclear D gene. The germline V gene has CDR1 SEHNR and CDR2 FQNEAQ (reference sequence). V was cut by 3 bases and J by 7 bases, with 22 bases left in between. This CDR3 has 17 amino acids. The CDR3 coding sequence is TGTGCCAGCAGCTTTAGTCCATCTCTCACCGTGCGGAATGAGCAGTTCTTC. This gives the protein CASSFSPSLTVRNEQFF.

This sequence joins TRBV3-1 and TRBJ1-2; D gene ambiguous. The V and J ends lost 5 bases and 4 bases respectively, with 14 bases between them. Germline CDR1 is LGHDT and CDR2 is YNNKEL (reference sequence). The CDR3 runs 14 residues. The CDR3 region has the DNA TGTGCCAGCAGCACGGGCGGGGTACCCTATGGCTACACCTTC. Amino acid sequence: CASSTGGVPYGYTF.

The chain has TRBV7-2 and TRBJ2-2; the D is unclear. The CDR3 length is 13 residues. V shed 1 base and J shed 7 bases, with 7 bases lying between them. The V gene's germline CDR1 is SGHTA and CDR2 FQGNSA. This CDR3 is CASSLGLGGELFF. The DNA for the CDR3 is TGTGCCAGCAGCTTAGGGCTAGGCGGGGAGCTGTTTTTT.

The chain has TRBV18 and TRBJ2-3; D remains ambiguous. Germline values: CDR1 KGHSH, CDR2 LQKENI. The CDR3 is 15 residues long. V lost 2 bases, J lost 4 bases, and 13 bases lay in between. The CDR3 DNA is TGTGCCAGCTCACCAGGTACCCAGGAAGCAGATACGCAGTATTTT. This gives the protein CASSPGTQEADTQYF.

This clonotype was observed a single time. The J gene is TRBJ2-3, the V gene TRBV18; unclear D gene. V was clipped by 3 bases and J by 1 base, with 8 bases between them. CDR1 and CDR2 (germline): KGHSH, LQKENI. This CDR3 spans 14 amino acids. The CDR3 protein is CASSPGRGTDTQYF. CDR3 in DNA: TGTGCCAGCTCACCGGGCAGAGGCACAGATACGCAGTATTTT.

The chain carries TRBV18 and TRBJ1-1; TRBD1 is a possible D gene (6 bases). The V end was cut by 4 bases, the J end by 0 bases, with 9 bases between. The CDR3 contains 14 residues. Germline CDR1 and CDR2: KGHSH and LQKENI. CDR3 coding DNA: TGTGCCAGCTCACAGGACAGTATGAACACTGAAGCTTTCTTT. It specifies CASSQDSMNTEAFF.

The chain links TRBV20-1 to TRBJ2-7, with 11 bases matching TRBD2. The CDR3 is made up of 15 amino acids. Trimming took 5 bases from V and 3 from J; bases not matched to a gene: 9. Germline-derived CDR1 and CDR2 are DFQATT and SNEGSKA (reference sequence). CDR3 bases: TGCAGTGCTTCCGAAACTAGCGGGAGAGTCTACGAGCAGTACTTC. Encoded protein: CSASETSGRVYEQYF.

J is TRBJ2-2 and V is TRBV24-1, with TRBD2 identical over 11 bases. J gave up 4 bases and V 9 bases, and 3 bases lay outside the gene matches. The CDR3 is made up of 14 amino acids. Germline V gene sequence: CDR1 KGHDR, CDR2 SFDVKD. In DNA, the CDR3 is TGTGCCACCGCAACTAGCGGGAGCACCGGGGAGCTGTTTTTT. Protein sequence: CATATSGSTGELFF.

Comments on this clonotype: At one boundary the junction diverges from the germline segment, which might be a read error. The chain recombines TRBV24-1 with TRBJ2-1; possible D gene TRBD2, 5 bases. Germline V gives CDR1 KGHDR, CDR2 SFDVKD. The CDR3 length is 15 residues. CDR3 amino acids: CATNDLGSSYNEQFF. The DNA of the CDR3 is TGTGCCACCAATGATTTGGGGAGCTCCTACAATGAGCAGTTCTTC.

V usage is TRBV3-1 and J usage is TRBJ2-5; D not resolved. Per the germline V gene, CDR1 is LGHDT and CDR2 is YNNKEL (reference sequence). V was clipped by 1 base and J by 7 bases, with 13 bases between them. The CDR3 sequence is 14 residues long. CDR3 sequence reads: CASSQVNSGVTQYF. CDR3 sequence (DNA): TGTGCCAGCAGCCAAGTTAATAGTGGAGTGACCCAGTACTTC.

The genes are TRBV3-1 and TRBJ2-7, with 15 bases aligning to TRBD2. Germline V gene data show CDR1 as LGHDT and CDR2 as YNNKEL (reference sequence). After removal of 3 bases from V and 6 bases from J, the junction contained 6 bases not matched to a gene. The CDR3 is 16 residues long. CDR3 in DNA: TGTGCCAGCAGCCATGGACTAGCGGGAGGGCCGCGCGAGCAGTACTTC. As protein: CASSHGLAGGPREQYF.

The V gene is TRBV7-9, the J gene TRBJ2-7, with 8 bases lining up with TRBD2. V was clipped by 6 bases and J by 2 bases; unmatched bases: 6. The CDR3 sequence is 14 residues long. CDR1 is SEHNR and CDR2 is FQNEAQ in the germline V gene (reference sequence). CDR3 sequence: CASSWGLGAYEQYF. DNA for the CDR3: TGTGCCAGCAGTTGGGGACTAGGGGCCTACGAGCAGTACTTC.

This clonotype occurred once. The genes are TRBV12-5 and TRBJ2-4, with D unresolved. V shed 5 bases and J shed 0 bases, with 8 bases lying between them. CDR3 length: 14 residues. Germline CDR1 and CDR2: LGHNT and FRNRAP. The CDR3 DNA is TGTGCTAGTGGTCCCCATCTAGCCAAAAACATTCAGTACTTC. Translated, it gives CASGPHLAKNIQYF.

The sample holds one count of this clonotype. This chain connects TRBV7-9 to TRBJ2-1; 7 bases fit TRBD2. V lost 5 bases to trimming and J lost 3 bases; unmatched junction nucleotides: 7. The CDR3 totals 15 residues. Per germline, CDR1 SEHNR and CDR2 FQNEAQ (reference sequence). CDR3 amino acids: CASSLLADFYNEQFF. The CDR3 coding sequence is TGTGCCAGCAGCCTGCTAGCGGACTTCTACAATGAGCAGTTCTTC.

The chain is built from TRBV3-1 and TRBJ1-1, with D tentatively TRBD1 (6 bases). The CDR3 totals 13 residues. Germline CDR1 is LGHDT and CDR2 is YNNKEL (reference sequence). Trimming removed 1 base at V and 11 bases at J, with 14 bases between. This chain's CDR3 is CASSQGYRVSAFF. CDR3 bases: TGTGCCAGCAGCCAAGGATACAGGGTGTCGGCTTTCTTT.

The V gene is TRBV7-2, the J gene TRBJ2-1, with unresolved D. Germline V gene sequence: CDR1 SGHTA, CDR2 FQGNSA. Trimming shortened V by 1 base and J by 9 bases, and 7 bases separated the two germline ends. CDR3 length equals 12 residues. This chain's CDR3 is CASSLGLPEQFF. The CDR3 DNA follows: TGTGCCAGCAGCTTAGGGTTACCTGAGCAGTTCTTC.

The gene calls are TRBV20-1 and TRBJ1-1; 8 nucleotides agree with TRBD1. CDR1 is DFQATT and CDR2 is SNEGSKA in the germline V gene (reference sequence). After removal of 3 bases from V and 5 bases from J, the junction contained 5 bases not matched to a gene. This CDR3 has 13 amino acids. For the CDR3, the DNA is TGCAGTGCTAGCAGGGGGCGCGGAACTGAAGCTTTCTTT. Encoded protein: CSASRGRGTEAFF.

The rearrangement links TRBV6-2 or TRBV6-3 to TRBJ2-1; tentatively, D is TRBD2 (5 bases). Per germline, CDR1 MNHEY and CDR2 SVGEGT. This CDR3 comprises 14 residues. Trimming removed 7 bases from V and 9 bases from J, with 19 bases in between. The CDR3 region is CASTETWESVEQFF. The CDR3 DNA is TGTGCCAGCACCGAAACCTGGGAGTCGGTTGAGCAGTTCTTC.